A single sample is the source of the 8 T cell receptor beta chains below, sequenced in a study of cytomegalovirus exposure and HLA in healthy donors. It was with 60 Vbeta and 13 Jbeta primers that the PCR ran. The repertoire was sequenced with immunoSEQ multiplex PCR; TCRdb's copy has only in-frame clones and lacks some. The data include some 120,000 clones; the top ten clones carry 2.5% to 3%. The source material was PBMCs. These receptor sequences come from a man in his thirties or forties in good health and CMV-seronegative.

The rearrangement links TRBV5-1 to TRBJ2-7, with 9 positions matching TRBD1. There are 15 residues in the CDR3. Germline V lookup: CDR1 SGHRS, CDR2 YFSETQ. Losses at the gene ends were 1 base for V and 7 bases for J; bases not matched to a gene: 9. The CDR3 protein is CASSLLGQGLGEQYF. The CDR3 coding sequence is TGCGCCAGCAGCTTGCTAGGACAGGGGTTAGGGGAGCAGTACTTC.

The chain employs TRBV5-1 and TRBJ1-1, with TRBD1 matching over 8 bases. From germline, CDR1 is SGHRS and CDR2 YFSETQ. The CDR3 has 18 residues. After removal of 1 base from V and 0 bases from J, the junction contained 11 bases not matched to a gene. In DNA, the CDR3 is TGCGCCAGCAGCTTGCGGACTGGGACAGGTCTTTTGAACACTGAAGCTTTCTTT. It specifies CASSLRTGTGLLNTEAFF.

The rearrangement joins TRBV7-2 to TRBJ2-1; 12 bases are a match to TRBD2. V was pared by 5 bases and J by 9 bases, with 11 bases of the junction left unmatched. Germline V gene data show CDR1 as SGHTA and CDR2 as FQGNSA. This CDR3 region has 16 residues. The CDR3 is CASSPQTSGSGSEQFF. CDR3 bases: TGTGCCAGCAGCCCTCAGACTAGCGGGAGCGGAAGTGAGCAGTTCTTC.

V and J are TRBV28 and TRBJ2-7; possible D gene TRBD2, 6 bases. CDR3 length equals 17 residues. V lost 6 bases and J 8 bases, leaving 29 bases between the germline ends. Germline values: CDR1 MDHEN, CDR2 SYDVKM. The DNA of the CDR3 is TGTGCCAGCAGCCCGGCTACGTTTTGGGACTTAACTACGAAGCAGTACTTC. It yields the protein CASSPATFWDLTTKQYF.

The rearrangement joins TRBV5-1 to TRBJ2-7; D is possibly TRBD1 (5 bases). The CDR3 spans 14 residues. Germline V gives CDR1 SGHRS, CDR2 YFSETQ. V gave up 4 bases and J gave up 2 bases, with 13 bases separating them. The CDR3 protein is CASSPGHGTYEQYF. DNA for the CDR3: TGCGCCAGCAGCCCCGGACACGGAACCTACGAGCAGTACTTC.

This rearrangement joins TRBV7-8 to TRBJ2-1, with D tentatively TRBD2 (7 bases). Trimming shortened V by 1 base and J by 7 bases, and 14 bases separated the two germline ends. From germline, CDR1 is SGHVS and CDR2 FQNEAQ. The CDR3 consists of 15 residues. In DNA form, the CDR3 reads TGTGCCAGCAGCTTAGAGGGAGGGGACACTAATGAGCAGTTCTTC. This sequence encodes CASSLEGGDTNEQFF.

As for this clone: Other DNA sequences in the sample encode the same CDR3. The chain recombines TRBV7-3 with TRBJ2-7; D gene unclear. The CDR3 has 13 amino acids. Germline V CDR1 and CDR2: SGHTA, FQGTGA. The V end lost 0 bases, the J end lost 4 bases, and 7 bases lay between the germline ends. The CDR3 sequence is CASSLTPGYEQYF. Here the CDR3 DNA reads TGTGCCAGCAGCTTAACACCCGGGTACGAGCAGTACTTC.

The rearrangement joins TRBV5-4 to TRBJ2-5; 10 bases align to TRBD2. The DNA end is a closer match to TRBJ2-7, so the J assignment may be wrong. Germline lookup yields CDR1 SGHNT and CDR2 YYREEE (reference sequence). This CDR3 region has 14 residues. The CDR3 DNA is TGTGCCAGCAGCTTGACTAGCGGGAAAGACGAGCAGTACTTC. It is translated as CASSLTSGKDEQYF.